Below, one T cell receptor (beta chain) is given with its context. Antigen: not known. Sorting with CD45RO/CCR7/CD25/CD127/CD95/CD27 yielded naive, central memory, regulatory and stem-like memory CD4+ cells. The data were obtained in a study of beta chain features in type 1 diabetes. Notes on the study in general: In every one of the four CD4+ subsets, TCRB CDR3s were moderately but significantly shorter in Type 1 diabetes patients.

Per germline, CDR1 SGHDT and CDR2 YYEEEE. V was pared by 4 bases and J by 11 bases, with 10 bases between. The CDR3 contains 11 residues. Every isolated RNA sample was fully reverse transcribed, so sequencing captured expressed TCRB transcripts. Generated by immunoSEQ multiplex PCR, the TCRdb table keeps only in-frame clones and is missing some. Of about 700,000 clones listed, around an eighth are singletons. Sequenced material: naive CD4+ T cells from blood. The clonotype originates from a man between 18 and 35 years old with type 1 diabetes. This chain joins TRBV5-6 and TRBJ2-1; D is unresolved. The CDR3 bases are TGTGCCAGCAGCCGTACACCTAAGCAGTTCTTC. Residues: CASSRTPKQFF.